This TCR beta chain was found in a study of CD8+CD57+ T cells in acquired aplastic anemia. Whole-study context: DNA per sorted CD4+ or CD8+ sample ranged roughly 0.17 to 27.4 ug, averaging roughly 3.2 ug.

The template for TCR beta VDJ and CDR3 sequence profiling was genomic DNA. TCRdb passed the reads through MiXCR, listing each CDR3 protein once. The sample holds about 210,000 distinct CDR3 sequences, over 55% seen once. This clonotype was recorded many times. CDR1 SEHNR and CDR2 FQNEAQ come from the germline V gene (reference sequence). Trimming took off 1 base at V and 1 base at J, with 14 bases between the two ends. CDR3 length equals 16 residues. Sequencing input: sorted CD4+, CD8+, or CD8+CD57+ T cells (not recorded which) from PBMCs. J is TRBJ2-7 and V is TRBV7-9; D ambiguous. The sequence was collected from a human donor in good health. CDR3 protein: CASSLDRSLNSYEQYF. The CDR3 DNA reads as TGTGCCAGCAGCTTAGATCGCTCGCTAAATTCCTACGAGCAGTACTTC.